One T cell receptor (beta chain) is described in this entry. Per the study methods: Scientists estimated how many nucleated cells there were by amplifying reference gene primers. TCRdb keeps only in-frame clones here, not all; method: immunoSEQ multiplex PCR. D and trimming were read from the DNA, whereas the V and J calls and clone size are those reported in that table. The sample has approximately 120,000 clones, approximately 90% seen once; the top ten hold 1.5% to 1.9%. The data stem from a study of blood T cell repertoires in COVID-19. Study at large: COVID-19 samples collected from the United States, Italy and Spain covered acute and convalescent phases. Nucleic acid was either cDNA or gDNA, and it came from T cells, B-cell-depleted T cells, or PBMCs.

The CDR3 totals 17 residues. Germline V gene data show CDR1 as MRHNA and CDR2 as SNTAGT. V dropped 0 bases and J dropped 6; count of bases not matched to a gene: 10. This sequence was found in a human donor in a cohort sampled during active COVID-19. The rearrangement uses TRBV6-4 and TRBJ2-5; TRBD2 aligns across 10 bases. The sequenced sample was peripheral blood. The CDR3 is CASSDSPSSGRGKTQYF. Here the CDR3 DNA reads TGTGCCAGCAGTGACTCTCCTTCGAGCGGGAGGGGGAAGACCCAGTACTTC.